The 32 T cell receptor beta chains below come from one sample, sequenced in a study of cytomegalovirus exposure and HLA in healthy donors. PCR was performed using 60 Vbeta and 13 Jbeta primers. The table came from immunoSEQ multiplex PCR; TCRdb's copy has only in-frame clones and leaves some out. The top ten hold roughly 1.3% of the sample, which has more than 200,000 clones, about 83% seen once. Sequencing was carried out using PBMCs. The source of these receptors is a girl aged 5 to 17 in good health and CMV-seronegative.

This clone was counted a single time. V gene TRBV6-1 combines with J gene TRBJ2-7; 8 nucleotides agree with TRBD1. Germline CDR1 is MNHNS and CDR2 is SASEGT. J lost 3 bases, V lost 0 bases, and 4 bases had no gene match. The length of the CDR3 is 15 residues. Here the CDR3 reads CASSEAGTGYYEQYF. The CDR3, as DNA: TGTGCCAGCAGTGAAGCTGGGACAGGATACTACGAGCAGTACTTC.

This chain's CDR3 is CASSQDRFQPQHF. CDR3 in DNA: TGCGCCAGCAGCCAAGACAGGTTTCAGCCCCAGCATTTT. The chain carries TRBV4-1 and TRBJ1-5; D uncertain. The CDR3 is made up of 13 amino acids. V was shortened by 0 bases and J by 6 bases, with 6 bases between the two germline ends. Germline-derived CDR1 and CDR2 are MGHRA and YSYEKL.

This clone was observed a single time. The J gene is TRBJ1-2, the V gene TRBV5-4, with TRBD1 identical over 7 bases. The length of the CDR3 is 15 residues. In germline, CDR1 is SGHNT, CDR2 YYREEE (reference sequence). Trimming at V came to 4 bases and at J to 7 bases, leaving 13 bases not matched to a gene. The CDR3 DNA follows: TGTGCCAGCAGCCCACGACACAGGGGATCTGGTGGCTACACCTTC. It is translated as CASSPRHRGSGGYTF.

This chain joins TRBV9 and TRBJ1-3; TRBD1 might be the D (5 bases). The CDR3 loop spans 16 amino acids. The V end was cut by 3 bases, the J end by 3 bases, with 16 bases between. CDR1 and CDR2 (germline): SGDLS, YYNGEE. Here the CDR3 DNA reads TGTGCCAGCAGCGCCCATTCCGGTAGGGGTGGAAACACCATATATTTT. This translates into CASSAHSGRGGNTIYF.

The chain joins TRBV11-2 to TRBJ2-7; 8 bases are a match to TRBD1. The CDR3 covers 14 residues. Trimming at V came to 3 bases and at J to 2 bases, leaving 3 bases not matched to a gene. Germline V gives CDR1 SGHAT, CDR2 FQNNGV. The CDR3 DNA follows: TGTGCCAGCAGCTTCGACAGGGGAACCTACGAGCAGTACTTC. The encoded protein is CASSFDRGTYEQYF.

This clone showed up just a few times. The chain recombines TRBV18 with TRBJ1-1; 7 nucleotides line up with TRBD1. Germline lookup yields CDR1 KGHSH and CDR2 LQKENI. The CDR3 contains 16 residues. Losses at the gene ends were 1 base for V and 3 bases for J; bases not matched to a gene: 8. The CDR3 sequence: CASSPLNTQGDTEAFF. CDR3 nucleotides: TGTGCCAGCTCACCACTGAATACGCAGGGGGACACTGAAGCTTTCTTT.

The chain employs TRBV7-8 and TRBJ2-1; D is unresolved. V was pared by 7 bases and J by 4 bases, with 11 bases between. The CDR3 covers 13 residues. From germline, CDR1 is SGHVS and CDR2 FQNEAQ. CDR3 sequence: CASNPGGYNEQFF. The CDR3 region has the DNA TGTGCCAGCAACCCCGGTGGTTACAATGAGCAGTTCTTC.

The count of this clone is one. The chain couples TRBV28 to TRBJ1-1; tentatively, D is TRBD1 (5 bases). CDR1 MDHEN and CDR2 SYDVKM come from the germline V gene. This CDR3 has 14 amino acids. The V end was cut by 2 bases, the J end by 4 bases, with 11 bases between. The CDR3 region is CASSLAGGSTEAFF. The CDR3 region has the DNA TGTGCCAGCAGTTTAGCCGGGGGGAGCACTGAAGCTTTCTTT. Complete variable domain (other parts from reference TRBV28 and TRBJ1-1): DVKVTQSSRYLVKRTGEKVFLECVQDMDHENMFWYRQDPGLGLRLIYFSYDVKMKEKGDIPEGYSVSREKKERFSLILESASTNQTSMYLCASSLAGGSTEAFFGQGTRLTVV.

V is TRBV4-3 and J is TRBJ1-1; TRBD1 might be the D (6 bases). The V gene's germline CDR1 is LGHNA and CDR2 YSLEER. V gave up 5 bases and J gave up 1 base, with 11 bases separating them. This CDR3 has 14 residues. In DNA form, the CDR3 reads TGCGCCAGCAGCTACGACAGGCGGAACACTGAAGCTTTCTTT. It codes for CASSYDRRNTEAFF.

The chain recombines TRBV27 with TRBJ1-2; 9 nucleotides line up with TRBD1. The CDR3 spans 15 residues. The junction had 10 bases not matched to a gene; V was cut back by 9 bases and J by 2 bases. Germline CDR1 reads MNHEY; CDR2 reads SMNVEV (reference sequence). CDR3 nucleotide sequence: TGTGCCAGTTCGGACAGGGGACTAAACAACTATGGCTACACCTTC. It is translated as CASSDRGLNNYGYTF.

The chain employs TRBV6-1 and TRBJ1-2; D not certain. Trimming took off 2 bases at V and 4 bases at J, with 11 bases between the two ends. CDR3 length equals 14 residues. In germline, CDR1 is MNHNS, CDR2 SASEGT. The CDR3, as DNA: TGTGCCAGCAGTGAATGGGGAGGATTCTATGGCTACACCTTC. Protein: CASSEWGGFYGYTF.

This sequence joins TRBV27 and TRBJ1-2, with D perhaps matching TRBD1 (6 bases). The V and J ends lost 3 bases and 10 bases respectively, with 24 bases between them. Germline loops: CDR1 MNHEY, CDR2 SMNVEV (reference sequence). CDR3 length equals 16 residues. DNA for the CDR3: TGTGCCAGCAGTTTGTTCTCCCCGACAAGGACAGACGCCTACACCTTC. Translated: CASSLFSPTRTDAYTF.

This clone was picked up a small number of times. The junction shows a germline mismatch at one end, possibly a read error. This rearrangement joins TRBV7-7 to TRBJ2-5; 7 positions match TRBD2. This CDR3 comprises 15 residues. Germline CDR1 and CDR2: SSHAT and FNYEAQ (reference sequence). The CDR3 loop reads CASSLGTTFQETQYF. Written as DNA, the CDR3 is TGTGCTAGCAGCTTAGGGACTACATTCCAAGAGACCCAGTACTTC. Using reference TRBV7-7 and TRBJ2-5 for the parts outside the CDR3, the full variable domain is GAGVSQSPRYKVTKRGQDVTLRCDPISSHATLYWYQQALGQGPEFLTYFNYEAQPDKSGLPSDRFSAERPEGSISTLTIQRTEQRDSAMYRCASSLGTTFQETQYFGPGTRLLVL.

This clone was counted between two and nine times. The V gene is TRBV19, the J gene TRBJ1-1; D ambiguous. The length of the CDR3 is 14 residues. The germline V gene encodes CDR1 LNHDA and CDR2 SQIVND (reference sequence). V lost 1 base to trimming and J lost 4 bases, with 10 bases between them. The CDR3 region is CASSIGVQSTEAFF. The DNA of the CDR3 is TGTGCCAGTAGTATAGGGGTACAGAGCACTGAAGCTTTCTTT. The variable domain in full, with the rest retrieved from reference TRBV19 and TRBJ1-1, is DGGITQSPKYLFRKEGQNVTLSCEQNLNHDAMYWYRQDPGQGLRLIYYSQIVNDFQKGDIAEGYSVSREKKESFPLTVTSAQKNPTAFYLCASSIGVQSTEAFFGQGTRLTVV.

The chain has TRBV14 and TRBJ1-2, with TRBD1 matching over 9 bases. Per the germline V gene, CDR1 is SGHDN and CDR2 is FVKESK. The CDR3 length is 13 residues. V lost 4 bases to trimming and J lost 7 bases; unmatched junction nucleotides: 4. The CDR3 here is CASSLDRGVGYTF. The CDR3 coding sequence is TGTGCCAGCAGCCTCGACAGGGGGGTTGGCTACACCTTC.

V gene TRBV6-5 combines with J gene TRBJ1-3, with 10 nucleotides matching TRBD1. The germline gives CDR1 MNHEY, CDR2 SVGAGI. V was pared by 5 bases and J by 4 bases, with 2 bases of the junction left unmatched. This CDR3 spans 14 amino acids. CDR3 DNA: TGTGCCAGCAGTGAGGGACAGGGGGGAAACACCATATATTTT. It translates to CASSEGQGGNTIYF.

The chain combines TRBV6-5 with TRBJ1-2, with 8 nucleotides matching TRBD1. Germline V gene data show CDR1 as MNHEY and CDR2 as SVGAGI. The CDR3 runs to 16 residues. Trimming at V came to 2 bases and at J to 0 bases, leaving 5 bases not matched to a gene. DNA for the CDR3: TGTGCCAGCAGTTACGGACAGGGTACAGCTAACTATGGCTACACCTTC. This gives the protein CASSYGQGTANYGYTF.

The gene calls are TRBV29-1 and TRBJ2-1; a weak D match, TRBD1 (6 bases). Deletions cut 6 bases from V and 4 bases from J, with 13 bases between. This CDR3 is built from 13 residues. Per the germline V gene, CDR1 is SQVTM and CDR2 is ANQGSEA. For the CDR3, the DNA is TGCAGCGTATCCGACAGGCGGTACAATGAGCAGTTCTTC. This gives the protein CSVSDRRYNEQFF.

This CDR3 is CASSQEVVERNTEAFF. CDR3 coding DNA: TGCGCCAGCAGCCAAGAAGTAGTTGAGAGGAACACTGAAGCTTTCTTT. This chain joins TRBV4-1 and TRBJ1-1; D not resolved. CDR3 length: 16 amino acids. Germline V gene data show CDR1 as MGHRA and CDR2 as YSYEKL. V lost 0 bases and J lost 1, with 12 bases in between.

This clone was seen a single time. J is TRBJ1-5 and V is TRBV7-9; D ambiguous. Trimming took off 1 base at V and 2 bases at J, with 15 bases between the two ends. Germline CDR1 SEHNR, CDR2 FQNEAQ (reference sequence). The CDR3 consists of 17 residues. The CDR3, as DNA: TGTGCCAGCAGCTTAGGCTCCGGAGGGAGCGGCAATCAGCCCCAGCATTTT. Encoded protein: CASSLGSGGSGNQPQHF. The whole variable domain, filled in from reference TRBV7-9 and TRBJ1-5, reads DTGVSQNPRHKITKRGQNVTFRCDPISEHNRLYWYRQTLGQGPEFLTYFQNEAQLEKSRLLSDRFSAERPKGSFSTLEIQRTEQGDSAMYLCASSLGSGGSGNQPQHFGDGTRLSIL.

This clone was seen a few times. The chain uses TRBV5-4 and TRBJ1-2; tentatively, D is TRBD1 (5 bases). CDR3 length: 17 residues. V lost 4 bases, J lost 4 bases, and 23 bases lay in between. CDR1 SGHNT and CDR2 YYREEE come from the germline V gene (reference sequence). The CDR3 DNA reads TGTGCCAGCAGCCCTGGGACTGCCCCCCAGCCTGTCTATGGCTACACCTTC. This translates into CASSPGTAPQPVYGYTF.

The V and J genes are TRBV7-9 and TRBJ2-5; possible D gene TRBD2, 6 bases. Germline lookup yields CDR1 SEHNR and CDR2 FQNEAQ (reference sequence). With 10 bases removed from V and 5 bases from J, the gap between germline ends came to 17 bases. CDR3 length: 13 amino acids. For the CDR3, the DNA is TGTGCCACCGGCGGGGCAATGTTGGAGACCCAGTACTTC. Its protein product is CATGGAMLETQYF.

In nucleotides, the CDR3 is TGTGCCAGCAGCGGATCAGTTTACCAAGAGACCCAGTACTTC. Translating it yields CASSGSVYQETQYF. The rearrangement uses TRBV9 and TRBJ2-5, with D unresolved. The germline V gene has CDR1 SGDLS and CDR2 YYNGEE. Trimming left V 3 bases short and J 0 bases short, with 9 bases between. The CDR3 sequence is 14 residues long. Combining the CDR3 with reference TRBV9 and TRBJ2-5 gives the whole variable domain DSGVTQTPKHLITATGQRVTLRCSPRSGDLSVYWYQQSLDQGLQFLIQYYNGEERAKGNILERFSAQQFPDLHSELNLSSLELGDSALYFCASSGSVYQETQYFGPGTRLLVL.

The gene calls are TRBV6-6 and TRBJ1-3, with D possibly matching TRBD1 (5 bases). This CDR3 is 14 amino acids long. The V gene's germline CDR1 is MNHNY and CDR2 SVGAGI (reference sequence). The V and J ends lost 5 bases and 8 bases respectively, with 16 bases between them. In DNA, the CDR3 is TGTGCCAGCAGTCCCCCGGGGACTATAGACACCATATATTTT. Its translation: CASSPPGTIDTIYF.

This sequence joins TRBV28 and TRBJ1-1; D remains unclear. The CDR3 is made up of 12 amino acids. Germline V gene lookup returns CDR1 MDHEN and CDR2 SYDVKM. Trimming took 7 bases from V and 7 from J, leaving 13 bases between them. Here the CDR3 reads CASTHSGSEAFF. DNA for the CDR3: TGTGCCAGCACCCATTCAGGCAGTGAAGCTTTCTTT.

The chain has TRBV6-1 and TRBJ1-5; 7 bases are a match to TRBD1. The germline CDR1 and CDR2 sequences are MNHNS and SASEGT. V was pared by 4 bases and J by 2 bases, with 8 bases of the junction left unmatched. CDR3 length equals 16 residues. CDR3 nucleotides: TGTGCCAGCAGTGCCCTACCCGACAGGGGCAATCAGCCCCAGCATTTT. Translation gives CASSALPDRGNQPQHF.

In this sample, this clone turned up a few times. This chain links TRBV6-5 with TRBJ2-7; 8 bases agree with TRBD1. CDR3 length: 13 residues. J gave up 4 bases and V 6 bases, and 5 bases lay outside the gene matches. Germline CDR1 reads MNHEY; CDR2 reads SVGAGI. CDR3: CASRAQGAYEQYF. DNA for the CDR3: TGTGCCAGCAGAGCCCAGGGGGCTTACGAGCAGTACTTC.

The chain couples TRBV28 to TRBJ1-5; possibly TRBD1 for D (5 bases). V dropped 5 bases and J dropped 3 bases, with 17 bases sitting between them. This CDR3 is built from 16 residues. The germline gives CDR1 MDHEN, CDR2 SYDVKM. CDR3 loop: CASSTNLAGFNQPQHF. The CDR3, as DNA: TGTGCCAGCAGTACCAACCTTGCAGGGTTCAATCAGCCCCAGCATTTT.

CDR3 residues: CASSPEGSRTSSGNTIYF. For the CDR3, the DNA is TGTGCCAGCAGCCCGGAGGGGTCCCGCACATCCTCTGGAAACACCATATATTTT. V and J are TRBV28 and TRBJ1-3; possibly TRBD1 for D (5 bases). This CDR3 is built from 18 residues. V was trimmed by 6 bases and J by 0 bases, leaving 21 bases between them. Germline assignment: CDR1 MDHEN and CDR2 SYDVKM.

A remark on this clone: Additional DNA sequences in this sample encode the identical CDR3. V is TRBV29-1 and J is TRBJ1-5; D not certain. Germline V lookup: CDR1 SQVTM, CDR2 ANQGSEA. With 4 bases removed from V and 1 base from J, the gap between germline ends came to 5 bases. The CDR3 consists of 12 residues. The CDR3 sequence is CSVGLSNQPQHF. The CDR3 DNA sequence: TGCAGCGTTGGTCTCAGCAATCAGCCCCAGCATTTT.

CDR3 in DNA: TGCGCCAGCAGCCCTCAGGGACAGGGGTCCTACAATGAGCAGTTCTTC. Amino acids: CASSPQGQGSYNEQFF. The V and J genes are TRBV5-1 and TRBJ2-1; 10 nucleotides align to TRBD1. Trimming removed 4 bases from V and 1 base from J; junction bases left unmatched: 5. Germline-derived CDR1 and CDR2 are SGHRS and YFSETQ. CDR3 length: 16 amino acids.

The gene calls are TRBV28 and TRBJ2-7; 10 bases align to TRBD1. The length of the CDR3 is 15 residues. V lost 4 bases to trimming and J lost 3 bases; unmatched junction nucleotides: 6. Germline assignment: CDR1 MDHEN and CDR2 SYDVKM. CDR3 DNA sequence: TGTGCCAGCAGTTACACCGGGACAGGGGTCTACGAGCAGTACTTC. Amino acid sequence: CASSYTGTGVYEQYF.